Each of the 11 T cell receptor beta chains below was sequenced from the same sample in a study of blood T cell repertoires in COVID-19. TCRdb keeps only in-frame clones here, not all; method: immunoSEQ multiplex PCR. Of around 78,000 clones in the sample, around nine tenths are singletons; the top ten hold 1.2%. Specimen: PBMCs or T cells enriched from blood (not recorded which). The receptors originated from a woman aged 50 to 60 with acute COVID-19.

The V and J genes are TRBV7-8 and TRBJ1-4; 8 nucleotides align to TRBD1. This CDR3 is built from 14 residues. The germline V gene has CDR1 SGHVS and CDR2 FQNEAQ. V lost 5 bases, J lost 7 bases, and 6 bases stayed unmatched. The CDR3 DNA reads TGTGCCAGCAGCCCCGGGACAGGTTTTGAAAAACTGTTTTTT. It is translated as CASSPGTGFEKLFF.

The chain couples TRBV5-1 to TRBJ2-5; D may be TRBD1 (6 bases). Trimming removed 5 bases at V and 4 bases at J, with 18 bases between. The CDR3 has 15 amino acids. In germline, CDR1 is SGHRS, CDR2 YFSETQ. CDR3 nucleotide sequence: TGCGCCAGCAGTTCTACATTCCCCAGGGGAGAGACCCAGTACTTC. Its protein is CASSSTFPRGETQYF.

This sequence joins TRBV10-3 and TRBJ2-5; 7 positions match TRBD2. V shed 0 bases, J shed 3 bases, and the junction held 10 bases outside the gene matches. CDR1 is ENHRY and CDR2 is SYGVKD in the germline V gene. The length of the CDR3 is 17 residues. The CDR3: CAISESTGGIMEETQYF. The DNA for the CDR3 is TGTGCCATCAGTGAGTCTACGGGGGGAATAATGGAAGAGACCCAGTACTTC.

The rearrangement links TRBV19 to TRBJ2-1; 11 nucleotides align to TRBD2. This CDR3 comprises 19 residues. Trimming at V came to 3 bases and at J to 7 bases, leaving 17 bases not matched to a gene. Germline loops: CDR1 LNHDA, CDR2 SQIVND (reference sequence). CDR3 region: CASSIQASGRSYSGNEQFF. The CDR3 nucleotides are TGTGCCAGTAGTATTCAGGCTAGCGGGAGGTCTTACTCGGGGAATGAGCAGTTCTTC.

The chain has TRBV7-6 and TRBJ2-1; D is possibly TRBD1 (7 bases). The ends were cut back, 2 bases at V and 5 bases at J, with 13 bases in the middle. This CDR3 has 15 amino acids. The V gene's germline CDR1 is SGHVS and CDR2 FNYEAQ. The CDR3 DNA reads as TGTGCCAGCAGCTTATCAGGGGGGCCCAACAATGAGCAGTTCTTC. As protein: CASSLSGGPNNEQFF.

The chain recombines TRBV6-1 with TRBJ2-5, with D perhaps TRBD2 (5 bases). This CDR3 is 13 amino acids long. Trimming shortened V by 2 bases and J by 6 bases, and 10 bases separated the two germline ends. In germline, CDR1 is MNHNS, CDR2 SASEGT. The CDR3 spells CASSEIGEQTQYF. CDR3 sequence (DNA): TGTGCCAGCAGTGAAATTGGGGAGCAGACCCAGTACTTC.

This chain connects TRBV3-1 (or the pseudogene TRBV3-2) to TRBJ2-7; D might be TRBD2 (5 bases). The V end lost 5 bases, the J end lost 5 bases, and 25 bases lay between the germline ends. The CDR3 sequence is 17 residues long. CDR1 is LGHDT, CDR2 YNNKEL, per germline (reference sequence). CDR3 amino acids: CASSWAALSARIHEQYF. CDR3 sequence (DNA): TGTGCCAGCAGCTGGGCCGCCCTTAGCGCCCGCATCCACGAGCAGTACTTC.

V is TRBV19 and J is TRBJ1-4; TRBD1 aligns across 8 bases. Germline loops: CDR1 LNHDA, CDR2 SQIVND (reference sequence). V dropped 3 bases and J dropped 2; count of bases not matched to a gene: 8. The CDR3 totals 17 residues. The CDR3 sequence is CASSIPGQGGTNEKLFF. The DNA for the CDR3 is TGTGCCAGTAGTATCCCAGGACAGGGTGGGACTAATGAAAAACTGTTTTTT.

The chain is built from TRBV19 and TRBJ1-6, with D possibly matching TRBD1 (6 bases). V gave up 4 bases and J gave up 6 bases, with 13 bases separating them. The CDR3 sequence is 15 residues long. The V gene's germline CDR1 is LNHDA and CDR2 SQIVND (reference sequence). CDR3 amino acids: CASSRFGQTNSPLHF. CDR3 bases: TGTGCCAGTAGTAGGTTCGGACAGACTAATTCACCCCTCCACTTT. Using reference TRBV19 and TRBJ1-6 for the parts outside the CDR3, the full variable domain is DGGITQSPKYLFRKEGQNVTLSCEQNLNHDAMYWYRQDPGQGLRLIYYSQIVNDFQKGDIAEGYSVSREKKESFPLTVTSAQKNPTAFYLCASSRFGQTNSPLHFGNGTRLTVT.

The V and J genes are TRBV18 and TRBJ2-3; 12 nucleotides match TRBD2. Germline CDR1 and CDR2: KGHSH and LQKENI. V lost 3 bases, J lost 5 bases, and 15 bases stayed unmatched. The CDR3 length is 19 residues. Here the CDR3 reads CASSPTILAGGPKKDTQYF. The CDR3, as DNA: TGTGCCAGCTCACCGACCATTCTAGCGGGAGGGCCTAAGAAAGATACGCAGTATTTT.

The CDR3 DNA reads TGTGCCAGTAGCTGGAGCCCGCCATCCAAAAACATTCAGTACTTC. It is translated as CASSWSPPSKNIQYF. The J gene is TRBJ2-4, the V gene TRBV19, with D unresolved. The CDR3 is 15 residues long. Looked up from germline, CDR1 is LNHDA and CDR2 is SQIVND (reference sequence). The V gene lost 6 bases and the J gene lost 2 bases, with 14 bases spanning the gap.